The entry below gives a single TCR beta chain sequence along with its context. The antigen is undetermined. This sample was taken from a study of somatic mutations in cytotoxic T cells in rheumatoid arthritis. General study points: Relative to age-matched healthy controls, rheumatoid arthritis patients did not differ significantly in CD8+ T-cell clonality.

Some clones are missing from TCRdb's copy, which holds only in-frame ones; the method was immunoSEQ multiplex PCR. The table records approximately 30,000 clones, 75% to 85% of them present only once. CDR3 length: 13 residues. Trimming took 1 base from V and 1 from J, leaving 3 bases between them. CDR1 and CDR2 from the germline V gene are MNHEY and SVGAGI. The sequence was collected from an adult with rheumatoid arthritis. The sample consisted of CD8+ T cells sorted from blood. The rearrangement joins TRBV6-5 to TRBJ2-3, with D hard to call. The DNA of the CDR3 is TGTGCCAGCAGTTACTACGGCACAGATACGCAGTATTTT. Its translation: CASSYYGTDTQYF.